The 23 T cell receptor beta chains given below trace back to one sample, sequenced in a study of T cell responses to AZD1222 COVID-19 vaccine. The data were produced by immunoSEQ multiplex PCR, yet TCRdb's version contains in-frame clones alone and is incomplete. The top ten hold approximately 30% of the sample, which has 40,000 to 65,000 clones, roughly 84% seen once. The specimen comprised peripheral blood, sampled on day 0 of AZD1222 vaccination. These receptors originate from an adult in good health.

The chain couples TRBV5-4 to TRBJ1-6; the D is unclear. CDR1 and CDR2 from the germline V gene are SGHNT and YYREEE (reference sequence). With 9 bases removed from V and 7 bases from J, the gap between germline ends came to 14 bases. The CDR3 is made up of 13 amino acids. CDR3 nucleotides: TGTGCCACCGGTGGGCAGGCAAATTCACCCCTCCACTTT. This gives the protein CATGGQANSPLHF.

The chain has TRBV6-2 or TRBV6-3 and TRBJ2-7; the D call may be TRBD1 or TRBD2 (6 bases each). Trimming took off 6 bases at V and 0 bases at J, with 18 bases between the two ends. Germline V gene lookup returns CDR1 MNHEY and CDR2 SVGEGT. The CDR3 is 16 amino acids. This CDR3 reads CASSRGGQGNSYEQYF. Here the CDR3 DNA reads TGTGCCAGCAGCCGAGGAGGGCAGGGGAACTCCTACGAGCAGTACTTC.

This chain uses TRBV4-2 with TRBJ2-7; D possibly corresponds to TRBD2 (6 bases). This CDR3 is 15 amino acids long. Germline V CDR1 and CDR2: LGHNA, YNFKEQ. V lost 5 bases and J lost 2, with 16 bases in between. The CDR3 protein is CASSEGASETYEQYF. The CDR3 region has the DNA TGTGCCAGCAGCGAAGGGGCTAGCGAGACCTACGAGCAGTACTTC.

The V gene is TRBV18, the J gene TRBJ1-1; possibly TRBD1 for D (6 bases). Germline V gene data show CDR1 as KGHSH and CDR2 as LQKENI. This CDR3 contains 14 residues. Trimming removed 6 bases at V and 1 base at J, with 12 bases between. The CDR3 nucleotides are TGTGCCAGCTCCCCTGACAGGACGAACACTGAAGCTTTCTTT. Translation: CASSPDRTNTEAFF.

The chain employs TRBV19 and TRBJ2-1; D may be TRBD2 (6 bases). Germline values: CDR1 LNHDA, CDR2 SQIVND (reference sequence). The CDR3 runs to 16 residues. The V end lost 7 bases, the J end lost 0 bases, and 16 bases lay between the germline ends. CDR3 sequence reads: CASTTTSMSSYNEQFF. The DNA of the CDR3 is TGTGCCAGTACCACTACTAGCATGAGCTCCTACAATGAGCAGTTCTTC.

The rearrangement links TRBV4-3 to TRBJ2-7; D gene ambiguous. Trimming removed 0 bases at V and 6 bases at J, with 6 bases between. This CDR3 region has 12 residues. Germline CDR1 LGHNA, CDR2 YSLEER. CDR3 sequence reads: CASSQDRGEQYF. The CDR3 nucleotides read TGCGCCAGCAGCCAAGATCGAGGCGAGCAGTACTTC.

The chain has TRBV19 and TRBJ1-1; possibly TRBD1 for D (5 bases). The ends were cut back, 5 bases at V and 0 bases at J, with 13 bases in the middle. The CDR3 is 15 residues long. Germline CDR1 and CDR2: LNHDA and SQIVND (reference sequence). The CDR3 spells CASSFSGRVNTEAFF. The CDR3 bases are TGTGCCAGTAGTTTTTCGGGACGGGTGAACACTGAAGCTTTCTTT.

This clone was found once. The V and J genes are TRBV11-2 and TRBJ1-5; 10 bases map to TRBD1. The CDR3 is made up of 15 amino acids. V was clipped by 1 base and J by 5 bases; unmatched bases: 2. CDR1 is SGHAT and CDR2 is FQNNGV in the germline V gene. CDR3 residues: CASSLGGQGYQPQHF. DNA for the CDR3: TGTGCCAGCAGCTTAGGGGGACAGGGGTATCAGCCCCAGCATTTT.

This sequence joins TRBV30 and TRBJ1-1; D gene ambiguous. The V end was cut by 3 bases, the J end by 1 base, with 9 bases between. The CDR3 has 13 amino acids. Germline CDR1 GTSNPN, CDR2 SVGIG (reference sequence). The CDR3 DNA follows: TGTGCCTGGAGCGACTGGGGGAACACTGAAGCTTTCTTT. Amino acids: CAWSDWGNTEAFF.

The V call is TRBV28, the J call TRBJ2-7; D unclear. Trimming left V 6 bases short and J 7 bases short, with 7 bases between. CDR3 length equals 10 residues. Germline V gene sequence: CDR1 MDHEN, CDR2 SYDVKM. CDR3 bases: TGTGCCAGCAGCGGACCGGAGCAGTACTTC. Its translation: CASSGPEQYF.

This sequence joins TRBV5-1 and TRBJ1-2, with D hard to call. Trimming left V 0 bases short and J 2 bases short, with 11 bases between. The CDR3 runs 15 residues. From germline, CDR1 is SGHRS and CDR2 YFSETQ. The DNA for the CDR3 is TGCGCCAGCAGCTTGGATCCGGGAGGAAACTATGGCTACACCTTC. It codes for CASSLDPGGNYGYTF.

In nucleotides, the CDR3 is TGTGCCAGTAGTACGGGACAGGGGGTCAAGAACACTGAAGCTTTCTTT. It yields the protein CASSTGQGVKNTEAFF. The chain couples TRBV19 to TRBJ1-1; 11 nucleotides align to TRBD1. V gave up 4 bases and J gave up 1 base; unmatched junction bases: 5. Germline V gene data show CDR1 as LNHDA and CDR2 as SQIVND (reference sequence). The CDR3 totals 16 residues.

CDR3 amino acids: CASSRGANTEAFF. The CDR3 coding sequence is TGTGCCAGCAGTCGGGGTGCGAACACTGAAGCTTTCTTT. V is TRBV12-3 or TRBV12-4 and J is TRBJ1-1, with no clear D. The length of the CDR3 is 13 residues. V was shortened by 5 bases and J by 1 base, with 8 bases between the two germline ends.

For the CDR3, the DNA is TGTGCCAGCAGTGAGGAGACAGGGGGCGAGCAGTACTTC. This encodes CASSEETGGEQYF. The V and J genes are TRBV2 and TRBJ2-7; TRBD1 matches at 9 bases. Germline V gene lookup returns CDR1 SNHLY and CDR2 FYNNEI. The trim removed 3 bases at V and 6 bases at J, leaving 3 bases unmatched. CDR3 length: 13 amino acids.

This chain joins TRBV28 and TRBJ2-7; TRBD2 matches at 8 bases. This CDR3 spans 13 amino acids. Trimming at V came to 7 bases and at J to 1 base, leaving 3 bases not matched to a gene. Germline V lookup: CDR1 MDHEN, CDR2 SYDVKM. The CDR3 DNA follows: TGTGCCAGCAAAGCGGGAGTGTCCTACGAGCAGTACTTC. Its translation is CASKAGVSYEQYF.

The V and J genes are TRBV19 and TRBJ2-1; D perhaps matches TRBD2 (6 bases). V was cut by 9 bases and J by 5 bases, with 23 bases left in between. From germline, CDR1 is LNHDA and CDR2 SQIVND (reference sequence). There are 16 residues in the CDR3. The chain's CDR3 is CASATNLATVDNEQFF. The CDR3 nucleotides read TGTGCCAGCGCAACGAATCTAGCGACTGTGGACAATGAGCAGTTCTTC.

V and J are TRBV30 and TRBJ2-5, with unresolved D. Germline CDR1 reads GTSNPN; CDR2 reads SVGIG (reference sequence). V shed 4 bases and J shed 1 base, with 7 bases lying between them. The CDR3 contains 12 residues. The CDR3 nucleotides are TGTGCCTGGACGGCGGCCCAAGAGACCCAGTACTTC. It is translated as CAWTAAQETQYF.

The genes are TRBV28 and TRBJ2-7; 13 nucleotides agree with TRBD2. The CDR3 runs to 14 residues. Germline V CDR1 and CDR2: MDHEN, SYDVKM. Trimming at V came to 9 bases and at J to 7 bases, leaving 9 bases not matched to a gene. The CDR3 reads CASQLTSGRFEQYF. DNA for the CDR3: TGTGCCAGTCAATTGACTAGCGGGAGGTTTGAGCAGTACTTC.

This sequence joins TRBV27 and TRBJ2-7; D is possibly TRBD2 (7 bases). Trimming shortened V by 4 bases and J by 3 bases, and 19 bases separated the two germline ends. This CDR3 has 16 residues. Germline CDR1 reads MNHEY; CDR2 reads SMNVEV (reference sequence). The CDR3 protein is CASSSPSGGRGYEQYF. CDR3 DNA sequence: TGTGCCAGCAGTTCCCCTTCGGGGGGCAGGGGCTACGAGCAGTACTTC.

This clone was seen more than once but under ten times. The rearrangement links TRBV3-1 (or the pseudogene TRBV3-2) to TRBJ1-6, with a possible D match to TRBD1 (6 bases). V was clipped by 1 base and J by 8 bases, with 9 bases between them. There are 14 residues in the CDR3. The germline V gene encodes CDR1 LGHDT and CDR2 YNNKEL (reference sequence). The CDR3 DNA is TGTGCCAGCAGCCAAGTGAGACAGGATTCACCCCTCCACTTT. It encodes CASSQVRQDSPLHF.

V gene TRBV9 combines with J gene TRBJ2-1, with D possibly TRBD2 on 7 matching bases. Germline V CDR1 and CDR2: SGDLS, YYNGEE. This CDR3 has 16 amino acids. Trimming stripped 3 bases from V and 7 bases from J, with 20 bases between. In nucleotides, the CDR3 is TGTGCCAGCAGCGCCTCCCGGGGGGCGGGGCTTAATGAGCAGTTCTTC. This translates into CASSASRGAGLNEQFF.

The chain is built from TRBV7-3 and TRBJ1-2; perhaps TRBD1 as D (5 bases). V lost 6 bases and J lost 7, with 15 bases in between. The CDR3 is 13 residues long. Germline CDR1 SGHTA, CDR2 FQGTGA. In DNA form, the CDR3 reads TGTGCCAGCAGTCTGGAGCAGGGTCTTGGCTACACCTTC. Protein product: CASSLEQGLGYTF.

The J gene is TRBJ2-3, the V gene TRBV30; D is uncertain. The length of the CDR3 is 12 residues. From germline, CDR1 is GTSNPN and CDR2 SVGIG (reference sequence). Trimming took 4 bases from V and 4 from J, leaving 9 bases between them. The CDR3 coding sequence is TGTGCCTGGAAACTTCTGGCAGATACGCAGTATTTT. As protein: CAWKLLADTQYF.